This T cell receptor beta chain was identified in a study of T-cell reconstitution after alpha-beta-depleted transplantation in children. In its sample, this clonotype ranks as medium-sized. Unique molecular identifiers were incorporated into the prepared TCRbeta library. One entry per CDR3 protein results from TCRdb running MiXCR on the PCR reads. Among 6,500 to 9,000 distinct CDR3 sequences listed, about 32% were seen once. This receptor was taken from a boy in the first two years of life who had a stem cell transplant for SCID, so the T cells may come from the graft donor. The sequencing here drew on peripheral blood, taken 60 days after TCRalphabeta/CD19-depleted stem cell transplant.

The CDR3 here is CASGLATGMTQETQYF. In DNA form, the CDR3 reads TGTGCTAGTGGTTTGGCAACAGGGATGACACAAGAGACCCAGTACTTC. This chain joins TRBV12-5 and TRBJ2-5; TRBD1 is a possible D gene (6 bases). V lost 1 base to trimming and J lost 2 bases, with 14 bases between them. Germline assignment: CDR1 LGHNT and CDR2 FRNRAP. This CDR3 is built from 16 residues.